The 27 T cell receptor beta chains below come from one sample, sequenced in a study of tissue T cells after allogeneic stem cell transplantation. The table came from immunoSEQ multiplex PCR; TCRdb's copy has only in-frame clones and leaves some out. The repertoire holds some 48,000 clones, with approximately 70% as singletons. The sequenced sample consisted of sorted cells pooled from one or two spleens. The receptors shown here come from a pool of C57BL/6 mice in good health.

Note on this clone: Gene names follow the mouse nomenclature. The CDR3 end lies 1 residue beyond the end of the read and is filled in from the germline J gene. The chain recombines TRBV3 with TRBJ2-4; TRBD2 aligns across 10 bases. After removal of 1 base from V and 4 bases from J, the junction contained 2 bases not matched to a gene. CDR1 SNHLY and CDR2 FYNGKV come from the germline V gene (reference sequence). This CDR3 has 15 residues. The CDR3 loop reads CASSLDDWGENTLYF. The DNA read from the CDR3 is TGTGCCAGCAGCTTAGACGACTGGGGGGAAAACACCTTGTAC.

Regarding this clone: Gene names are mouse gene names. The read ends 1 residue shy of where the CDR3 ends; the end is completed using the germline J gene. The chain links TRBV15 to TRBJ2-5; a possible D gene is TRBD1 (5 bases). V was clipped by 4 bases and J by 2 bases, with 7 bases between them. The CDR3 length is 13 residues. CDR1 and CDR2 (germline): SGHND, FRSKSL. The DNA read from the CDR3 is TGTGCCAGCAGTTCGGACATCCAAGACACCCAGTAC. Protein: CASSSDIQDTQY. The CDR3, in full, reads CASSSDIQDTQYF.

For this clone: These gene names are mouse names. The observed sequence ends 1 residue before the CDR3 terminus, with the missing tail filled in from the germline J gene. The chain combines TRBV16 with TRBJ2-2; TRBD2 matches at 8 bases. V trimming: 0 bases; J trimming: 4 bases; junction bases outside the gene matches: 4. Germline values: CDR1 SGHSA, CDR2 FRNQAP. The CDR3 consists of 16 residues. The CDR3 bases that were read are TGTGCAAGCAGCTTAGACCCCTGGGGGGCCACCGGGCAGCTCTAC. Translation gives CASSLDPWGATGQLY. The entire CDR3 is CASSLDPWGATGQLYF. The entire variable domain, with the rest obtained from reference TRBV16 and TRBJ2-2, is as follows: NAGVIQTPRHKVTGKGQEATLWCEPISGHSAVFWYRQTIVQGLEFLTYFRNQAPIDDSGMPKERFSAQMPNQSHSTLKIQSTQPQDSAVYLCASSLDPWGATGQLYFGEGSKLTVL.

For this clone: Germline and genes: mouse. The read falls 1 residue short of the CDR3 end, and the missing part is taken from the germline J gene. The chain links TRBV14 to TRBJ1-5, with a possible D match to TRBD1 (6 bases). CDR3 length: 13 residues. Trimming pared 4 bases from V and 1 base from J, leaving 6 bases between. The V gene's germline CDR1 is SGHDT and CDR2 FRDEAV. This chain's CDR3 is CASSGQNNQAPLF. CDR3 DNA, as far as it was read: TGTGCCAGCAGTGGACAGAACAACCAGGCTCCGCTT.

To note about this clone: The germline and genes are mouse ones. CDR3 DNA, as far as it was read: TGTGCCAGCAGTTTCCAGAGTCAAAACACCTTGTAC. Translation: CASSFQSQNTLY. The complete CDR3 reads CASSFQSQNTLYF. The V call is TRBV14, the J call TRBJ2-4; no reliable D call. Sequencing ends 1 residue short of the CDR3 end; the germline J gene provides the rest. This CDR3 region has 13 residues. Germline-derived CDR1 and CDR2 are SGHDT and FRDEAV. The V gene lost 1 base and the J gene lost 0 bases, with 3 bases spanning the gap.

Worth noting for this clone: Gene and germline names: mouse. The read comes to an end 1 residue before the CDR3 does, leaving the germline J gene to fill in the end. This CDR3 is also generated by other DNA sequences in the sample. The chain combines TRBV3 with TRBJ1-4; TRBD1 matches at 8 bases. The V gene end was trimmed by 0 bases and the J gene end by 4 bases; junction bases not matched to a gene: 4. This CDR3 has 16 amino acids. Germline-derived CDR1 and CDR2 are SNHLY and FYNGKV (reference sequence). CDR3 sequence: CASSLAPGQGNERLFF. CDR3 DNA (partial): TGTGCCAGCAGCTTAGCGCCCGGACAGGGCAACGAAAGATTATTT.

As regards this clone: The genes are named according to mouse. The CDR3 loop reads CASSLDWGEDTQYF. CDR3 DNA, as far as it was read: TGTGCCAGCTCTCTGGACTGGGGGGAAGACACCCAGTAC. V gene TRBV12-2 combines with J gene TRBJ2-5; 11 positions match TRBD2. The read halts 1 residue ahead of the CDR3 end, with the missing end drawn from the germline J gene. V trimming: 1 base; J trimming: 4 bases; junction bases outside the gene matches: 0. The germline CDR1 and CDR2 sequences are SGHLS and HYDKME. The length of the CDR3 is 14 residues.

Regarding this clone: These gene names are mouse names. Partial CDR3 DNA: TGTGCCAGCAGTGAGGGTAACCAGGCTCCGCTT. This encodes CASSEGNQAPL. The entire CDR3 protein is CASSEGNQAPLF. This chain uses TRBV13-1 with TRBJ1-5; D uncertain. The CDR3 end is not reached by the read, which stops 1 residue before it; the germline J gene fills it in. The CDR3 is 12 amino acids. Germline V gene sequence: CDR1 NSHNY, CDR2 SYGAGN. Deletions cut 2 bases from V and 4 bases from J, with 4 bases between.

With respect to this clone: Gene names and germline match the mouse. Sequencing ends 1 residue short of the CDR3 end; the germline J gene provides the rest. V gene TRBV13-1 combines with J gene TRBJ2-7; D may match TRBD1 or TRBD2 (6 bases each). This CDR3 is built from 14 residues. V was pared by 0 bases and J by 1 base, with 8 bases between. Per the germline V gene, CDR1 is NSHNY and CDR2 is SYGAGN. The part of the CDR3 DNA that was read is TGTGCCAGCAGTGATGCGGGGGCGTCCTATGAACAGTAC. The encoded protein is CASSDAGASYEQY. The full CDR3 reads CASSDAGASYEQYF.

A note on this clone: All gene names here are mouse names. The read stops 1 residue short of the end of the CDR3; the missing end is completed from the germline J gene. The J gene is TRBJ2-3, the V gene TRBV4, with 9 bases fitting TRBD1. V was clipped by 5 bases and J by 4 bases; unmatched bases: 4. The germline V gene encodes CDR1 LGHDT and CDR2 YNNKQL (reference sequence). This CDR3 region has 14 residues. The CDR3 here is CASSHGTGSETLYF. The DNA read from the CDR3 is TGTGCCAGCAGCCACGGGACAGGGTCAGAAACGCTGTAT. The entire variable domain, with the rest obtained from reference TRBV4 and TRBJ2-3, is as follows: ETAVFQTPNYHVTQVGNEVSFNCKQTLGHDTMYWYKQDSKKLLKIMFSYNNKQLIVNETVPRRFSPQSSDKAHLNLRIKSVEPEDSAVYLCASSHGTGSETLYFGSGTRLTVL.

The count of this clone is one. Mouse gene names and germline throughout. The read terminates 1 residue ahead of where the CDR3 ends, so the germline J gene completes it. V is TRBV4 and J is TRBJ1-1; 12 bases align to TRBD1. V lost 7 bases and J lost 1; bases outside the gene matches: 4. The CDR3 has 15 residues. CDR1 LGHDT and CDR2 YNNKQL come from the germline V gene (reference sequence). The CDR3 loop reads CASTRDRGRNTEVFF. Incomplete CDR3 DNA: TGTGCCAGCACCCGGGACAGGGGGCGAAACACAGAAGTCTTC.

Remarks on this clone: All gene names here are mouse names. CDR3 DNA (partial): TGTGCCAGCAGCCAAGACCGCGGGGCTCCGCTT. Translation gives CASSQDRGAPL. The full-length CDR3 reads as CASSQDRGAPLF. The V and J genes are TRBV2 and TRBJ1-5, with D uncertain. From the germline J gene comes the end of the CDR3, since the read stops 1 residue before it. V was clipped by 0 bases and J by 9 bases, with 6 bases between them. Germline V gene data show CDR1 as LGHNA and CDR2 as YSYQKL. This CDR3 is 12 amino acids long.

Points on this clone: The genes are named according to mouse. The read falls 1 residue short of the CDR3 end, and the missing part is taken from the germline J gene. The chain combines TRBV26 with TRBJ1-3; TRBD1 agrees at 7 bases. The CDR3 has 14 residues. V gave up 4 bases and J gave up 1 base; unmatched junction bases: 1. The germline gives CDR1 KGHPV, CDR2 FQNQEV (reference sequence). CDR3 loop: CASSQGQSGNTLYF. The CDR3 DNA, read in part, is TGTGCCAGCAGTCAGGGACAGTCTGGAAATACGCTCTAT.

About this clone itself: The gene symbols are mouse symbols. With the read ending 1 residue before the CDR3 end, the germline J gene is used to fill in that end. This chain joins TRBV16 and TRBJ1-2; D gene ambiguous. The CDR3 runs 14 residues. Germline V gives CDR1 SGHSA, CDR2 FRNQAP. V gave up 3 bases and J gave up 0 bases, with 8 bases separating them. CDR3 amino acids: CASSLTGSNSDYTF. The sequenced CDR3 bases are TGTGCAAGCAGCTTGACGGGGTCAAACTCCGACTACACC.

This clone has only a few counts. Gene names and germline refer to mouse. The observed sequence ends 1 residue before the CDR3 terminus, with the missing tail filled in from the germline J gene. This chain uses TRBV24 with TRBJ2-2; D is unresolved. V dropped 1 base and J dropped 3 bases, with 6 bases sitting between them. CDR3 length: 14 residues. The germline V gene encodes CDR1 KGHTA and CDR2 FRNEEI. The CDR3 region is CASSLSGDTGQLYF. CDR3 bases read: TGTGCCAGCAGTCTGTCAGGTGACACCGGGCAGCTCTAC.

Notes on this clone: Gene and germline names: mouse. The part of the CDR3 DNA that was read is TGCACCTGCAGTGACTGGGGGGGCGGCCAAGACACCCAGTAC. The encoded protein is CTCSDWGGGQDTQY. The whole CDR3 is CTCSDWGGGQDTQYF. The chain employs TRBV1 and TRBJ2-5, with TRBD2 identical over 11 bases. The DNA ends 1 residue before the CDR3 does, and the rest of the CDR3 is filled in from the germline J gene. The CDR3 totals 15 residues. Germline CDR1 reads NSQYPW; CDR2 reads LRSPGD (reference sequence). The ends lost 4 bases at V and 2 bases at J; junction bases unmatched: 2.

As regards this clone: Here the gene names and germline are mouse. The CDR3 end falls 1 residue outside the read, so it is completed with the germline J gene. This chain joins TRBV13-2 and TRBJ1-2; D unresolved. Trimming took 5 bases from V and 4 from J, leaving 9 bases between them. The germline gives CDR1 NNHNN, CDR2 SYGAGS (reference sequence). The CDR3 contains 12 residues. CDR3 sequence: CASGEHGSDYTF. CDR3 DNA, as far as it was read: TGTGCCAGCGGGGAACACGGCTCCGACTACACC.

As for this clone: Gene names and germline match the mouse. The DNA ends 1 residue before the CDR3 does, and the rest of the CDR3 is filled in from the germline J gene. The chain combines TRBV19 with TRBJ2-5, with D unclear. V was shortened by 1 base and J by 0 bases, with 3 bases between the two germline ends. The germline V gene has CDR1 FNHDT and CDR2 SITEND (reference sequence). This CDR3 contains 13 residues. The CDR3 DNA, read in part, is TGTGCCAGCAGTATACATAACCAAGACACCCAGTAC. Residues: CASSIHNQDTQY. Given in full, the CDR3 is CASSIHNQDTQYF.

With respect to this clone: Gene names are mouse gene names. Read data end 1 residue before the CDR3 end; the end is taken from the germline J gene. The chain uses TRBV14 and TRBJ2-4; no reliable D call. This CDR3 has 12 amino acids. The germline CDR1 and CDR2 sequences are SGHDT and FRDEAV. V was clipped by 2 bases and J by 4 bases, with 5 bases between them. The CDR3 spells CASSLGKNTLYF. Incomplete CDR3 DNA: TGTGCCAGCAGTTTGGGCAAAAACACCTTGTAC.

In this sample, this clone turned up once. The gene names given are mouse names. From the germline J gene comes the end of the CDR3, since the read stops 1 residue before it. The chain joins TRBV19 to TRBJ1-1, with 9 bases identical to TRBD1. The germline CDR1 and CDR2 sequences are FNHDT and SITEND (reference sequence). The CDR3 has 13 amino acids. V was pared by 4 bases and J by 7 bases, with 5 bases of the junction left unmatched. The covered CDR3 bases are TGTGCCAGCAGTCCCCGGGACAGGGAAGAAGTCTTC. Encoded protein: CASSPRDREEVF. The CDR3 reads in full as CASSPRDREEVFF.

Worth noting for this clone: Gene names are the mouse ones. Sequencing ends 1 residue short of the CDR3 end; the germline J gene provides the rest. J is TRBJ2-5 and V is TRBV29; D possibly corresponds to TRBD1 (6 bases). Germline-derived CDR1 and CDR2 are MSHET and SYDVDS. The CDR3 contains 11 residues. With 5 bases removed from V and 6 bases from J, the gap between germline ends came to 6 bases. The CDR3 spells CASSRGDTQYF. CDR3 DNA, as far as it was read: TGTGCTAGCAGTAGGGGGGACACCCAGTAC.

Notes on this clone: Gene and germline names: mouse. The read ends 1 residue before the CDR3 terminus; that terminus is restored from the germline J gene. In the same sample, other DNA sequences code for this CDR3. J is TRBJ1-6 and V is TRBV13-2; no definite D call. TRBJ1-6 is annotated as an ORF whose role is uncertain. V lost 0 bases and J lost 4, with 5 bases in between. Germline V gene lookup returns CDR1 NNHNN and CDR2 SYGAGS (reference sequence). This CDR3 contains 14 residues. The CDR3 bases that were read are TGTGCCAGCGGTGATGCGAATTATAATTCGCCCCTCTAC. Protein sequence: CASGDANYNSPLY. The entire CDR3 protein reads CASGDANYNSPLYF.

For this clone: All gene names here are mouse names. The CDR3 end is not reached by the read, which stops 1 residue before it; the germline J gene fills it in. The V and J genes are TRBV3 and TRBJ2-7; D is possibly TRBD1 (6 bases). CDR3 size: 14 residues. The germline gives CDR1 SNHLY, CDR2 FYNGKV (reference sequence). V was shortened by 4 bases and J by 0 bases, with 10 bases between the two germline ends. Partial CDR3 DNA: TGTGCCAGCAGCTCCCGGGACAACTCCTATGAACAGTAC. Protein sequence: CASSSRDNSYEQY. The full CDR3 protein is CASSSRDNSYEQYF. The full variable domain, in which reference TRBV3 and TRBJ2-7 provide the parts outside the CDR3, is GPKVLQIPSHQIIDMGQMVTLNCDPVSNHLYFYWYKQILGQQMEFLVNFYNGKVMEKSKLFKDQFSVERPDGSYFTLKIQPTALEDSAVYFCASSSRDNSYEQYFGPGTRLTVL.

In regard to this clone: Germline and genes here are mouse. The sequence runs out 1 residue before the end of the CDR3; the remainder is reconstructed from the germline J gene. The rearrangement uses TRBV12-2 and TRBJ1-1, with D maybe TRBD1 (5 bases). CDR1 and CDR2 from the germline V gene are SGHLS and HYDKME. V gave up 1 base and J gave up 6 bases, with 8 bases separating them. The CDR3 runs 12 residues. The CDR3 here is CASSLGGPEVFF. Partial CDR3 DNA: TGTGCCAGCTCTCTTGGGGGACCAGAAGTCTTC.

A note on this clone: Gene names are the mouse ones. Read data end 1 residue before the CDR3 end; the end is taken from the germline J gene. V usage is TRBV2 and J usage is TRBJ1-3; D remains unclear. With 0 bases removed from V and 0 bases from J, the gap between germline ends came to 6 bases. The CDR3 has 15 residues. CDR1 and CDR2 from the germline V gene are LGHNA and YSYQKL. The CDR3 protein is CASSQDHSSGNTLYF. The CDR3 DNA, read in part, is TGTGCCAGCAGCCAAGATCACAGTTCTGGAAATACGCTCTAT.

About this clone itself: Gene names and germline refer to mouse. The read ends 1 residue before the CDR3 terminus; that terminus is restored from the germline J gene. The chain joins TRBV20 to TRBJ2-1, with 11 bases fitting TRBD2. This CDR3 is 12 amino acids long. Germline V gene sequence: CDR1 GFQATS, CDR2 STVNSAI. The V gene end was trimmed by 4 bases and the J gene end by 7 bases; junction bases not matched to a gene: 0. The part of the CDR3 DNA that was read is TGTGGTGCTAACTGGGGGGGCGCTGAGCAGTTC. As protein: CGANWGGAEQF. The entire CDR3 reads CGANWGGAEQFF.

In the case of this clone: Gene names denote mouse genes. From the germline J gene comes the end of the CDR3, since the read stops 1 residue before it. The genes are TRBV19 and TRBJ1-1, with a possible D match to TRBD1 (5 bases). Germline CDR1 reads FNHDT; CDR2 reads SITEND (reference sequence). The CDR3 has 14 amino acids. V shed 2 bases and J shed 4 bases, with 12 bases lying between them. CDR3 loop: CASSIEGRSTEVFF. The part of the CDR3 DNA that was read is TGTGCCAGCAGTATTGAGGGACGGAGCACAGAAGTCTTC.